Below are 27 T cell receptor beta chains sequenced from a single sample in a study of cytomegalovirus exposure and HLA in healthy donors. PCR primers comprised 60 Vbeta and 13 Jbeta primers. The assay was immunoSEQ multiplex PCR, and TCRdb's table has in-frame clones only and misses some. The sample has roughly 100,000 clones, roughly 80% seen once; the top ten hold 1.5% to 2%. Sequenced sample: PBMCs. These receptor sequences come from a man between 50 and 59 years old in good health and CMV-seronegative.

The chain recombines TRBV6-5 with TRBJ1-2, with TRBD1 as a possible D gene (6 bases). The CDR3 length is 12 residues. The germline CDR1 and CDR2 sequences are MNHEY and SVGAGI. V lost 8 bases, J lost 4 bases, and 11 bases lay in between. CDR3 coding DNA: TGTGCCAGCGGACAGAGGACCTATGGCTACACCTTC. Its protein product is CASGQRTYGYTF.

The chain combines TRBV18 with TRBJ1-5; D is unresolved. CDR3 length equals 14 residues. From germline, CDR1 is KGHSH and CDR2 LQKENI. V shed 2 bases and J shed 5 bases, with 10 bases lying between them. CDR3 in amino acids: CASSPNGLDQPQHF. The CDR3 nucleotides read TGTGCCAGCTCACCAAACGGTTTGGATCAGCCCCAGCATTTT.

This chain connects TRBV27 to TRBJ1-2, with 10 bases fitting TRBD1. After removal of 2 bases from V and 3 bases from J, the junction contained 3 bases not matched to a gene. This CDR3 contains 15 residues. Germline CDR1 reads MNHEY; CDR2 reads SMNVEV (reference sequence). The CDR3: CASSLKDRGHYGYTF. CDR3 bases: TGTGCCAGCAGTTTAAAAGACAGGGGGCACTATGGCTACACCTTC.

V is TRBV2 and J is TRBJ2-7; D perhaps matches TRBD1 (5 bases). V was shortened by 2 bases and J by 3 bases, with 11 bases between the two germline ends. CDR3 length: 14 residues. In germline, CDR1 is SNHLY, CDR2 FYNNEI. CDR3 in DNA: TGTGCCAGCAGTGAACAGGGAATACTCTACGAGCAGTACTTC. Encoded protein: CASSEQGILYEQYF.

This clone appeared a single time. This chain joins TRBV9 and TRBJ1-3; TRBD1 matches at 7 bases. CDR1 is SGDLS, CDR2 YYNGEE, per germline. The CDR3 covers 13 residues. The V and J ends lost 3 bases and 7 bases, in that order; junction bases with no gene match: 4. The CDR3 spells CASSGQGVNTIYF. The CDR3, as DNA: TGTGCCAGCAGCGGACAGGGAGTGAACACCATATATTTT.

The chain combines TRBV11-2 with TRBJ1-6, with no clear D. The CDR3 covers 14 residues. Germline V gene lookup returns CDR1 SGHAT and CDR2 FQNNGV. V was clipped by 0 bases and J by 7 bases, with 7 bases between them. This chain's CDR3 is CASSLDRFNSPLHF. DNA of the CDR3: TGTGCCAGCAGCTTAGACAGATTCAATTCACCCCTCCACTTT.

The J gene is TRBJ1-2, the V gene TRBV27; D uncertain. V shed 1 base and J shed 0 bases, with 6 bases lying between them. The CDR3 extends over 14 amino acids. The germline CDR1 and CDR2 sequences are MNHEY and SMNVEV (reference sequence). The CDR3 sequence: CASSLFGANYGYTF. CDR3 in DNA: TGTGCCAGCAGTTTATTCGGAGCTAACTATGGCTACACCTTC.

The chain uses TRBV5-4 and TRBJ2-5; possible D gene TRBD1, 6 bases. Germline V gene sequence: CDR1 SGHNT, CDR2 YYREEE (reference sequence). This CDR3 has 13 residues. V lost 3 bases to trimming and J lost 5 bases, with 11 bases between them. CDR3 DNA sequence: TGTGCCAGCAGCTCGGACCAGGGGGAGACCCAGTACTTC. Protein: CASSSDQGETQYF.

This clone was counted a few times. The V gene is TRBV7-2, the J gene TRBJ2-3; the D gene is possibly TRBD2 (5 bases). V gave up 4 bases and J gave up 2 bases, with 13 bases separating them. CDR1 and CDR2 (germline): SGHTA, FQGNSA. CDR3 length: 15 amino acids. CDR3 in amino acids: CASSSYQEDTDTQYF. The CDR3 DNA follows: TGTGCCAGCAGCTCTTACCAGGAGGACACAGATACGCAGTATTTT.

V and J are TRBV19 and TRBJ1-3; a possible D gene is TRBD1 (5 bases). V lost 9 bases and J 3 bases, leaving 12 bases between the germline ends. Germline CDR1 LNHDA, CDR2 SQIVND (reference sequence). This CDR3 spans 13 amino acids. CDR3 nucleotides: TGTGCCAGCGGACAAGGAGTTGGAAACACCATATATTTT. Protein sequence: CASGQGVGNTIYF.

The J gene is TRBJ1-1, the V gene TRBV27; tentative D call: TRBD1 (6 bases). The germline V gene has CDR1 MNHEY and CDR2 SMNVEV (reference sequence). Trimming removed 6 bases at V and 4 bases at J, with 15 bases between. This CDR3 has 14 residues. In nucleotides, the CDR3 is TGTGCCAGCAGCCGCCGACAGGACCGCACTGAAGCTTTCTTT. Its protein is CASSRRQDRTEAFF.

The J gene is TRBJ2-3, the V gene TRBV4-1, with TRBD1 identical over 9 bases. The CDR3 totals 18 residues. V was clipped by 3 bases and J by 2 bases; unmatched bases: 12. Germline V gene sequence: CDR1 MGHRA, CDR2 YSYEKL. CDR3 nucleotides: TGCGCCAGCAGCCAGGAGTCCGGGACAGGGACTTTCACAGATACGCAGTATTTT. This gives the protein CASSQESGTGTFTDTQYF.

Comment on this clone: The same CDR3 arises from other DNA sequences in this sample as well. This chain uses TRBV10-3 with TRBJ1-1; 10 bases line up with TRBD1. J gave up 11 bases and V 5 bases, and 5 bases lay outside the gene matches. This CDR3 comprises 12 residues. The germline CDR1 and CDR2 sequences are ENHRY and SYGVKD. The CDR3 is CAISSGTGDAFF. In DNA form, the CDR3 reads TGTGCCATCAGTTCCGGGACAGGGGATGCTTTCTTT.

The chain couples TRBV19 to TRBJ2-5; D possibly corresponds to TRBD1 (6 bases). V lost 5 bases and J lost 1, with 11 bases in between. The CDR3 totals 14 residues. Germline V gene data show CDR1 as LNHDA and CDR2 as SQIVND (reference sequence). The CDR3 reads CASSPYRAQETQYF. The CDR3 coding sequence is TGTGCCAGTAGTCCCTACAGGGCCCAAGAGACCCAGTACTTC.

V and J are TRBV20-1 and TRBJ2-5; 7 nucleotides line up with TRBD2. CDR1 is DFQATT and CDR2 is SNEGSKA in the germline V gene (reference sequence). The CDR3 consists of 11 residues. CDR3 amino acids: CSCWGGETQYF. The CDR3 nucleotides read TGCAGCTGCTGGGGGGGAGAGACCCAGTACTTC.

The chain employs TRBV27 and TRBJ2-7; 10 bases match TRBD1. Germline CDR1 and CDR2: MNHEY and SMNVEV (reference sequence). The CDR3 is 15 amino acids. V shed 5 bases, J shed 2 bases, and the junction held 6 bases outside the gene matches. The CDR3 reads CASSPGTGVTYEQYF. Written as DNA, the CDR3 is TGTGCCAGCAGTCCCGGGACAGGGGTAACCTACGAGCAGTACTTC.

The rearrangement links TRBV10-3 to TRBJ2-1; 7 nucleotides line up with TRBD1. The CDR3 runs to 14 residues. CDR1 is ENHRY and CDR2 is SYGVKD in the germline V gene. The junction had 8 bases not matched to a gene; V was cut back by 6 bases and J by 6 bases. CDR3 residues: CAISPLGQVNEQFF. The CDR3 region has the DNA TGTGCCATCAGCCCTCTTGGACAGGTCAATGAGCAGTTCTTC.

There are a few counts of this clone. The rearrangement links TRBV5-6 to TRBJ2-2; possible D gene TRBD2, 6 bases. V shed 2 bases and J shed 0 bases, with 11 bases lying between them. The CDR3 has 16 amino acids. Germline CDR1 reads SGHDT; CDR2 reads YYEEEE. DNA for the CDR3: TGTGCCAGCAGCTTTTACGGGGGTTCGAACACCGGGGAGCTGTTTTTT. Its translation is CASSFYGGSNTGELFF.

The table lists this clone with a count of one. The V and J genes are TRBV5-1 and TRBJ2-3, with a tentative D call TRBD1 (6 bases). V lost 0 bases and J 3 bases, leaving 14 bases between the germline ends. CDR1 and CDR2 (germline): SGHRS, YFSETQ. This CDR3 region has 16 residues. Written as DNA, the CDR3 is TGCGCCAGCAGCTTGGTAGCAGGGGATCAGACAGATACGCAGTATTTT. It translates to CASSLVAGDQTDTQYF.

V and J are TRBV7-9 and TRBJ1-5, with no clear D. Deletions cut 5 bases from V and 5 bases from J, with 22 bases between. This CDR3 is built from 17 residues. Germline V lookup: CDR1 SEHNR, CDR2 FQNEAQ (reference sequence). The CDR3, as DNA: TGTGCCAGCAGCCGAGGAGGGATGAGGGTTGGCGATCAGCCCCAGCATTTT. This translates into CASSRGGMRVGDQPQHF.

The CDR3 DNA reads TGTGCCAGCAGCAAAGAGACAACTGAAGCTTTCTTT. Amino acid sequence: CASSKETTEAFF. The chain recombines TRBV21-1 with TRBJ1-1; the table gives TRBD1 as D, unverified against the DNA. TRBV21-1 has pseudogene status. The CDR3 consists of 12 residues.

The V gene is TRBV7-2, the J gene TRBJ2-2; D is unclear. The CDR3 is 15 amino acids. Germline CDR1 is SGHTA and CDR2 is FQGNSA. Trimming cost V 2 bases and J 0 bases, with 7 bases left between them. In DNA, the CDR3 is TGTGCCAGCAGCTTAATCCTAGCGAACACCGGGGAGCTGTTTTTT. Translation: CASSLILANTGELFF. Based on the CDR3 plus reference TRBV7-2 and TRBJ2-2, the full variable domain is GAGVSQSPSNKVTEKGKDVELRCDPISGHTALYWYRQSLGQGLEFLIYFQGNSAPDKSGLPSDRFSAERTGGSVSTLTIQRTQQEDSAVYLCASSLILANTGELFFGEGSRLTVL.

This clone was seen a single time. The V call is TRBV11-2, the J call TRBJ1-2; D unclear. Germline V gene sequence: CDR1 SGHAT, CDR2 FQNNGV. The CDR3 contains 14 residues. V lost 5 bases, J lost 5 bases, and 15 bases lay in between. DNA of the CDR3: TGTGCCAGCAGCCGACCGGGAATTAAGTATGGCTACACCTTC. Amino acids: CASSRPGIKYGYTF.

The chain couples TRBV15 to TRBJ2-3, with 11 positions matching TRBD2. The CDR3 is 16 amino acids. Per germline, CDR1 LNHNV and CDR2 YYDKDF (reference sequence). V lost 3 bases and J lost 2; bases outside the gene matches: 4. The CDR3 DNA follows: TGTGCCACCAGCAGCCCACTAGCGGGGGTCACAGATACGCAGTATTTT. Translated, it gives CATSSPLAGVTDTQYF. Supplemented by reference TRBV15 and TRBJ2-3, the full variable domain reads DAMVIQNPRYQVTQFGKPVTLSCSQTLNHNVMYWYQQKSSQAPKLLFHYYDKDFNNEADTPDNFQSRRPNTSFCFLDIRSPGLGDTAMYLCATSSPLAGVTDTQYFGPGTRLTVL.

The chain couples TRBV5-6 to TRBJ2-5, with TRBD2 as a possible D gene (7 bases). The CDR3 contains 15 residues. Trimming shortened V by 6 bases and J by 4 bases, and 19 bases separated the two germline ends. CDR1 and CDR2 from the germline V gene are SGHDT and YYEEEE. The CDR3 DNA reads TGTGCCAGCACCGATCTCCGGGGGGCCGGAGAGACCCAGTACTTC. This codes for CASTDLRGAGETQYF.

This clone was recorded only once. The chain is built from TRBV5-4 and TRBJ2-2, with 7 bases fitting TRBD1. J was trimmed by 0 bases and V by 4 bases; bases with no gene match: 6. The CDR3 extends over 16 amino acids. The germline gives CDR1 SGHNT, CDR2 YYREEE (reference sequence). CDR3 region: CASSRIGQANTGELFF. Here the CDR3 DNA reads TGTGCCAGCAGCCGGATTGGACAGGCGAACACCGGGGAGCTGTTTTTT.

The gene calls are TRBV4-3 and TRBJ1-2; D is possibly TRBD1 (5 bases). The CDR3 is made up of 15 amino acids. In germline, CDR1 is LGHNA, CDR2 YSLEER. V lost 1 base to trimming and J lost 5 bases, with 14 bases between them. The CDR3 spells CASSQALGQGYGYTF. Here the CDR3 DNA reads TGCGCCAGCAGCCAAGCCCTGGGTCAGGGATATGGCTACACCTTC.